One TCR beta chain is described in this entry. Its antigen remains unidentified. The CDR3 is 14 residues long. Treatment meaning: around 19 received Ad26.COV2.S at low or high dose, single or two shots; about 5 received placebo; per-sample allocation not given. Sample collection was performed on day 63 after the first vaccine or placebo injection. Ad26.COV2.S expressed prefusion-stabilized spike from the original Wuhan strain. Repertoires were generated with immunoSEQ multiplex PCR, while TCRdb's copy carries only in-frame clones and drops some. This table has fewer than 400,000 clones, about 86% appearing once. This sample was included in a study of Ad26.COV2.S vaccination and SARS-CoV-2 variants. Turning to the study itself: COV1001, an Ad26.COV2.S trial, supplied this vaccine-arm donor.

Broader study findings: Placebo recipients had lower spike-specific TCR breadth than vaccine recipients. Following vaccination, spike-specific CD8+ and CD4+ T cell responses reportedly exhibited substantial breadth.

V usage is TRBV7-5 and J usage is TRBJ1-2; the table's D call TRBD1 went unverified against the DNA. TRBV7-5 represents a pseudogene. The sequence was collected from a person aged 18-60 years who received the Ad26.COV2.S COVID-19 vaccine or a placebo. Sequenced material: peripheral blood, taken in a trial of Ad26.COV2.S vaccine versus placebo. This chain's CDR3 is CVRSLVGGSYGYTF. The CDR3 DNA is TGTGTCAGAAGCTTAGTAGGGGGCAGTTATGGCTACACCTTC.